These T cell receptor beta chains were read from a single sample in a study of T cells in Graves' hyperthyroidism and ophthalmopathy. Using its own MiXCR run on the multiplex PCR reads, TCRdb lists one record per CDR3 protein. This table has more than 300,000 distinct CDR3 sequences, 11% to 15% appearing once. Sequencing was done on a sample of blood. The origin of the receptors is a woman aged 30 to 39 with Graves' hyperthyroidism. CDR3s include the opening cysteine and the closing phenylalanine or tryptophan. Each record gives: J gene, clone size, V gene, D gene, CDR3 length, CDR3 DNA, CDR3 protein. A D gene is named only where the DNA matches it firmly. Some rows have no size entry. The others give once, few or many, or a class for an expanded clone.

J: TRBJ2-3
size: many
V: TRBV20-1
D: TRBD2
length: 15
DNA: TGCAGTGCTAGACGACTAGCGGGAAACACAGATACGCAGTATTTT
CDR3: CSARRLAGNTDTQYF

J: TRBJ2-2
size: few
V: TRBV19
D: NA
length: 14
DNA: TGTGCCAGTAGTATACAGACGAACACCGGGGAGCTGTTTTTT
CDR3: CASSIQTNTGELFF

J: TRBJ2-5
size: NA
V: TRBV18
D: NA
length: 15
DNA: TGTGCCAGCTCACAAGGGAACATTGCCCAAGAGACCCAGTACTTC
CDR3: CASSQGNIAQETQYF

J: TRBJ2-2
size: many
V: TRBV24-1
D: TRBD2
length: 15
DNA: TGTGCCACCAGTCCTAGCGGGTCGAACACCGGGGAGCTGTTTTTT
CDR3: CATSPSGSNTGELFF

J: TRBJ1-1
size: many
V: TRBV6-5
D: NA
length: 16
DNA: TGTGCCAGCAGTTACTCGGAATTGGGGCTCAACACTGAAGCTTTCTTT
CDR3: CASSYSELGLNTEAFF

J: TRBJ1-3
size: NA
V: TRBV4-1
D: TRBD1
length: 16
DNA: TGCGCCAGCAGCCAGATTACAGGGGCGGCTGGAAACACCATATATTTT
CDR3: CASSQITGAAGNTIYF

J: TRBJ2-2
size: few
V: TRBV6-1
D: NA
length: 14
DNA: TGTGCCAGCAGTCCCAAGGAGACGGCCGGGGAGCTGTTTTTT
CDR3: CASSPKETAGELFF

J: TRBJ2-2
size: many
V: TRBV7-8
D: TRBD2
length: 16
DNA: TGTGCCAGCAGCTTCCGGACTAGCGGGGGCACCGGGGAGCTGTTTTTT
CDR3: CASSFRTSGGTGELFF

J: TRBJ2-2
size: many
V: TRBV27
D: NA
length: 12
DNA: TGTGCCAGCAGTTTGTGGACCGGGGAGCTGTTTTTT
CDR3: CASSLWTGELFF

J: TRBJ2-3
size: many
V: TRBV30
D: NA
length: 13
DNA: TGTGCCTGGAGTCCATATGGGGGAGATACGCAGTATTTT
CDR3: CAWSPYGGDTQYF

J: TRBJ2-1
size: many
V: TRBV11-2
D: NA
length: 15
DNA: TGTGCCAGCAGTCCGAGCGGGTACCCCTACAATGAGCAGTTCTTC
CDR3: CASSPSGYPYNEQFF

J: TRBJ2-1
size: NA
V: TRBV9
D: TRBD2
length: 16
DNA: TGTGCCAGCAGCAGGCACCCGGGACTAGCGAGCGATGAGCAGTTCTTC
CDR3: CASSRHPGLASDEQFF

J: TRBJ1-2
size: few
V: TRBV4-3
D: TRBD1
length: 15
DNA: TGCGCCAGCAGCCAAGATGCCAGGGGGGAGTATGGCTACACCTTC
CDR3: CASSQDARGEYGYTF

J: TRBJ2-3
size: NA
V: TRBV3-1
D: NA
length: 13
DNA: TGTGCCAGCAGCTATGGAACGATCAATGCACAGTATTTT
CDR3: CASSYGTINAQYF

J: TRBJ2-5
size: NA
V: TRBV20-1
D: TRBD2
length: 16
DNA: TGCAGTGCTAGAGACCCACAGCGGGACCGGGGGGGGACCCAGTACTTC
CDR3: CSARDPQRDRGGTQYF

J: TRBJ2-7
size: NA
V: TRBV20-1
D: TRBD2
length: 17
DNA: TGCAGTGCTCCCCGGACAGGGGGGACTAGCGGGGGTCGCGAGCAGTACTTC
CDR3: CSAPRTGGTSGGREQYF

J: TRBJ1-1
size: few
V: TRBV24-1
D: NA
length: 15
DNA: TGTGCCACCAGTGATTCCCTTGGGGGCGACACTGAAGCTTTCTTT
CDR3: CATSDSLGGDTEAFF